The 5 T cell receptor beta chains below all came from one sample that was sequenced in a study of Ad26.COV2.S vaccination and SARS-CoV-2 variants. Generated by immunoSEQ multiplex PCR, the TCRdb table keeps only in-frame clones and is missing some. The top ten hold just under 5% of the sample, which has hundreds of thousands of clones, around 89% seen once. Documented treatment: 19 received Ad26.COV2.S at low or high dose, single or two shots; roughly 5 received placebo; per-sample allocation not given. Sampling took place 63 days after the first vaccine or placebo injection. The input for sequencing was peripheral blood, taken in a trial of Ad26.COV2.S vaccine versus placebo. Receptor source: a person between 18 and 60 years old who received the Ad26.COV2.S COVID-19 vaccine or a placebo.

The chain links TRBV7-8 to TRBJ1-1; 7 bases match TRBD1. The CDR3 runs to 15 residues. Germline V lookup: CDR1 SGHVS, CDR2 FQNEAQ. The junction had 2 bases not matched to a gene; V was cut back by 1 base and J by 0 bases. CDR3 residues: CASSLEGQLNTEAFF. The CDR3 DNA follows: TGTGCCAGCAGCTTAGAGGGACAGCTGAACACTGAAGCTTTCTTT. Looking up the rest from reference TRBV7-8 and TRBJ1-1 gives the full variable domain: GAGVSQSPRYKVAKRGQDVALRCDPISGHVSLFWYQQALGQGPEFLTYFQNEAQLDKSGLPSDRFFAERPEGSVSTLKIQRTQQEDSAVYLCASSLEGQLNTEAFFGQGTRLTVV.

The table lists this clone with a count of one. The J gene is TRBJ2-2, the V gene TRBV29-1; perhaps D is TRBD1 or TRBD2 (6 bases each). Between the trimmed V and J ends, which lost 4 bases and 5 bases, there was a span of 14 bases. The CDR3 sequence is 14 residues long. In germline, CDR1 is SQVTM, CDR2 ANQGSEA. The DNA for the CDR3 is TGCAGCGTTGCCCGACAGGCGGGGACCGGGGAGCTGTTTTTT. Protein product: CSVARQAGTGELFF.

CDR3 in amino acids: CASSQASGLAGLASSYNEQFF. The CDR3 DNA sequence: TGCGCCAGCAGCCAAGCCTCGGGACTAGCGGGACTCGCCTCTTCATACAATGAGCAGTTCTTC. The chain combines TRBV5-1 with TRBJ2-1, with 13 bases lining up with TRBD2. Per the germline V gene, CDR1 is SGHRS and CDR2 is YFSETQ. This CDR3 comprises 21 residues. After removal of 4 bases from V and 4 bases from J, the junction contained 20 bases not matched to a gene.

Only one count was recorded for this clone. The CDR3 DNA follows: TGCGCCAGCAGTGATCGGACAGCCCTTAACACTGAAGCTTTCTTT. This encodes CASSDRTALNTEAFF. The V gene is TRBV10-1, the J gene TRBJ1-1, with TRBD1 as a possible D gene (6 bases). Deletions cut 3 bases from V and 2 bases from J, with 13 bases between. Germline V lookup: CDR1 WNHNN, CDR2 SYGVQD (reference sequence). The CDR3 extends over 15 amino acids.

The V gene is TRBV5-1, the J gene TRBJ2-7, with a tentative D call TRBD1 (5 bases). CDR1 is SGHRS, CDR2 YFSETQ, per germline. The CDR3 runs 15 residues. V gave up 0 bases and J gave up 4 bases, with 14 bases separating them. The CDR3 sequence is CASSLGGQFPYEQYF. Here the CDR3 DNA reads TGCGCCAGCAGCTTGGGGGGCCAATTCCCTTACGAGCAGTACTTC.